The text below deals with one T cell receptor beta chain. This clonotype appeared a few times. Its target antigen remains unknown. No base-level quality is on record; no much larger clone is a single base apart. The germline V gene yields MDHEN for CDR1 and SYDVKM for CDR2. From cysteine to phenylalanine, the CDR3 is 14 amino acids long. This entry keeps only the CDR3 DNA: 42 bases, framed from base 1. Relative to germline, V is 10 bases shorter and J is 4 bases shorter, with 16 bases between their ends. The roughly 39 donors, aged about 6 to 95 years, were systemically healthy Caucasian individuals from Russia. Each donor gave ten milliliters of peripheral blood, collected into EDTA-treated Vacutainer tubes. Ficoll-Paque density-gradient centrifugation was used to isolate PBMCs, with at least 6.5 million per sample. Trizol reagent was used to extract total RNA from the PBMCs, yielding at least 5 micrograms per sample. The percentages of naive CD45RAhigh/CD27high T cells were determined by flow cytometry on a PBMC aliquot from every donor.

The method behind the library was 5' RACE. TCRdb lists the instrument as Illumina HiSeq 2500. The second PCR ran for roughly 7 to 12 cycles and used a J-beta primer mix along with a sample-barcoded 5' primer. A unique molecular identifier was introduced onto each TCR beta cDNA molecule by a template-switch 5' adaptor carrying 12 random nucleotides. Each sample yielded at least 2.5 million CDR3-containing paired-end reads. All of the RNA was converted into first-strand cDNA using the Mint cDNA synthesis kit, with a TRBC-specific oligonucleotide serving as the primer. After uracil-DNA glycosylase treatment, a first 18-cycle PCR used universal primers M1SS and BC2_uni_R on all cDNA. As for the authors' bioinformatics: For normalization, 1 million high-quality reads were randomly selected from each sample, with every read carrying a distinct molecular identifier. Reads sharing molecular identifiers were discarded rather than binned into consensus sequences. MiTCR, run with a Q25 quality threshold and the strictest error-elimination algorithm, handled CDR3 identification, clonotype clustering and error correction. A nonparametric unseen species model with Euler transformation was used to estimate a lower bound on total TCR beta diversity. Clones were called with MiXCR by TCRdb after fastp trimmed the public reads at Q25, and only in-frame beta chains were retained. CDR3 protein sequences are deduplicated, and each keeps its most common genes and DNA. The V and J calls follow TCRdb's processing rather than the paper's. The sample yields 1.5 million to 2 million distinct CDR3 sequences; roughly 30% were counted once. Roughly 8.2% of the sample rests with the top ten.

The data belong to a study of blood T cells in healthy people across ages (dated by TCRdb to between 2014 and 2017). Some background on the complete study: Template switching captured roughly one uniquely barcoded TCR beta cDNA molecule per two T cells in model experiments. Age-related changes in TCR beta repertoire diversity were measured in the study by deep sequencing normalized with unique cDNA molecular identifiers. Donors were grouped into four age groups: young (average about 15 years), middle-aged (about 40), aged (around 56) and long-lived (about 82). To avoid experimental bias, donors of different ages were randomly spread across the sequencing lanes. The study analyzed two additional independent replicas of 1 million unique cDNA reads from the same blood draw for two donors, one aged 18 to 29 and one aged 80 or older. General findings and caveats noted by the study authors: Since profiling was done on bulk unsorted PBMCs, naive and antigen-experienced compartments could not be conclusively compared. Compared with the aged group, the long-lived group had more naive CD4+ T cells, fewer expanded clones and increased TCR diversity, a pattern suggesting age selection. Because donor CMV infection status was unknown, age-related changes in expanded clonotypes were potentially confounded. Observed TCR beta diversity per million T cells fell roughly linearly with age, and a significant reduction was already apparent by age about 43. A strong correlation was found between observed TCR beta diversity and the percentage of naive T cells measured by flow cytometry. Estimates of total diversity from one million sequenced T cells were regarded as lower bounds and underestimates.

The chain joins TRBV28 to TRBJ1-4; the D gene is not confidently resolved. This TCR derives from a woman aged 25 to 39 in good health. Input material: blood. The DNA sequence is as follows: TGTGCCACTATGTCCCAGTTGATTAATGAAAAACTGTTTTTT. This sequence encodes CATMSQLINEKLFF. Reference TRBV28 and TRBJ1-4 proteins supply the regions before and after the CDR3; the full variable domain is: DVKVTQSSRYLVKRTGEKVFLECVQDMDHENMFWYRQDPGLGLRLIYFSYDVKMKEKGDIPEGYSVSREKKERFSLILESASTNQTSMYLCATMSQLINEKLFFGSGTQLSVL.